The 4 T cell receptor beta chains below come from one sample, sequenced in a study of T cell repertoires in cytomegalovirus infection (dated by TCRdb to about 2019). Reads for this sample came from an Illumina HiSeq 1500. TCRdb reanalyzed the raw reads on its own, using fastp at Q25 for trimming and MiXCR for clone calling, and kept in-frame beta chains. Here each entry gathers all rows of one CDR3 protein and keeps the most common genes and DNA. The table for this sample lists hundreds of thousands of distinct CDR3 sequences; less than 25% of them were counted only once. Approximately 8.2% of the sample belongs to the ten largest clones. Material for sequencing was CD8+ T cells from PBMCs. These receptors came from a human donor in good health (CMV status not recorded). Some clones in this sample may be carry-over from other donors' samples.

This clonotype was counted ten times or more. The chain combines TRBV7-8 with TRBJ2-7, with D perhaps TRBD1 or TRBD2 (5 bases each). Germline CDR1 is SGHVS and CDR2 is FQNEAQ. This CDR3 is built from 13 residues. V shed 4 bases and J shed 2 bases, with 9 bases lying between them. CDR3 sequence reads: CASSSRGPYEQYF. In DNA form, the CDR3 reads TGTGCCAGCAGCTCTCGGGGACCCTACGAGCAGTACTTC.

The rearrangement links TRBV18 to TRBJ2-1, with D maybe TRBD1 (5 bases). Per germline, CDR1 KGHSH and CDR2 LQKENI. The CDR3 length is 15 residues. V dropped 5 bases and J dropped 4 bases, with 15 bases sitting between them. The CDR3 protein is CASSTRVTPYNEQFF. CDR3 sequence (DNA): TGTGCCAGCTCAACCAGGGTTACACCGTACAATGAGCAGTTCTTC. The variable domain in full, completed from reference TRBV18 and TRBJ2-1, reads NAGVMQNPRHLVRRRGQEARLRCSPMKGHSHVYWYRQLPEEGLKFMVYLQKENIIDESGMPKERFSAEFPKEGPSILRIQQVVRGDSAAYFCASSTRVTPYNEQFFGPGTRLTVL.

The V and J genes are TRBV7-9 and TRBJ2-7; TRBD1 might be the D (6 bases). The CDR3 contains 16 residues. Trimming cost V 4 bases and J 3 bases, with 19 bases left between them. Germline CDR1 and CDR2: SEHNR and FQNEAQ (reference sequence). Here the CDR3 DNA reads TGTGCCAGCAGCTCGGACAGAGGTGTCAGATTCTACGAGCAGTACGTC. This translates into CASSSDRGVRFYEQYV.

The gene calls are TRBV7-4 and TRBJ1-1, with unresolved D. Per the germline V gene, CDR1 is SGHVT and CDR2 is SQSDAQ. The V end lost 3 bases, the J end lost 6 bases, and 14 bases lay between the germline ends. The length of the CDR3 is 14 residues. CDR3 DNA: TGTGCCAGCAGCTTGCTGCTAGGGTTCGCTGAAGCTTTCTTT. Protein sequence: CASSLLLGFAEAFF.